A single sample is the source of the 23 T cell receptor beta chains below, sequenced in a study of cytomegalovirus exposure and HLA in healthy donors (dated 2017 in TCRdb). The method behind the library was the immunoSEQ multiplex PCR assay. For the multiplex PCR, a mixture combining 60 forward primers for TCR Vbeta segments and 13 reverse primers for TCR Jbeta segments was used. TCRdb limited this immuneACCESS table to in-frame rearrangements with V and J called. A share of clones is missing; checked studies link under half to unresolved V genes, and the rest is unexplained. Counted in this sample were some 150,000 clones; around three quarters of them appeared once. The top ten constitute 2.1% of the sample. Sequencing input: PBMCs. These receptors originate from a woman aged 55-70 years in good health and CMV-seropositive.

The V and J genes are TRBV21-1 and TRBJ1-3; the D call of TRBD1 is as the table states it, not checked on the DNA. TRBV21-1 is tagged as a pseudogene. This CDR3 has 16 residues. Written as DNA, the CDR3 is TGTGCCAGCAGCGAAAAACAGGGGGCTGGTGGAAACACCATATATTTT. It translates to CASSEKQGAGGNTIYF.

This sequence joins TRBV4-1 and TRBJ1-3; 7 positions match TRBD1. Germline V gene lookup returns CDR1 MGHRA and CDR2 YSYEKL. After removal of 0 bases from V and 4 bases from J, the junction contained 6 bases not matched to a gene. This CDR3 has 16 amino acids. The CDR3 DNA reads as TGCGCCAGCAGCCAAGAGTACAGGGGTTTAGGAAACACCATATATTTT. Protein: CASSQEYRGLGNTIYF.

CDR3 nucleotides: TGTGCCAGCAGCCTAGTCTCCCGCGAGCAGTACTTC. This sequence encodes CASSLVSREQYF. This chain uses TRBV28 with TRBJ2-7; no clear D. In germline, CDR1 is MDHEN, CDR2 SYDVKM. Trimming left V 6 bases short and J 6 bases short, with 12 bases between. CDR3 length equals 12 residues.

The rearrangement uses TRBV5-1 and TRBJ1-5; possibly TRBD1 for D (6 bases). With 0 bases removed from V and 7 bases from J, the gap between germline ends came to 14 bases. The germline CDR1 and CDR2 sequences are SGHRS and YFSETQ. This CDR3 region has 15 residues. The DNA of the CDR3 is TGCGCCAGCAGCTTGGAGGGGGGGGGCGAACAGCCCCAGCATTTT. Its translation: CASSLEGGGEQPQHF.

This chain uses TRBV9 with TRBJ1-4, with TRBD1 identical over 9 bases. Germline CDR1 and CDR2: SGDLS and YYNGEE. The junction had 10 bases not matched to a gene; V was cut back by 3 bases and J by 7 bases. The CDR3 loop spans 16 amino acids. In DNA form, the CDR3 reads TGTGCCAGCAGCGCATCTCACAGGGGGCAGGCTGAAAAACTGTTTTTT. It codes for CASSASHRGQAEKLFF.

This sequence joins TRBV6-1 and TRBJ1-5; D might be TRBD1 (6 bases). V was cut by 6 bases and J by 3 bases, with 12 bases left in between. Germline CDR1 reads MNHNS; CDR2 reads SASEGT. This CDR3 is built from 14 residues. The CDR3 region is CASSSPGDNQPQHF. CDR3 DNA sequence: TGTGCCAGCAGCTCCCCAGGGGACAATCAGCCCCAGCATTTT.

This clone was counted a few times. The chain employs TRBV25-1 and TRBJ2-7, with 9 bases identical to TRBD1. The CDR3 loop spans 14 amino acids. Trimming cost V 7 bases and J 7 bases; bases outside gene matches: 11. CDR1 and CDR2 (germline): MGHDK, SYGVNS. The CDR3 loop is CASTPGQGYREQYF. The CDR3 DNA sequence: TGTGCCAGCACCCCCGGACAGGGGTATCGGGAGCAGTACTTC.

The CDR3 sequence: CASGLGAGYQETQYF. CDR3 bases: TGTGCTAGTGGTTTGGGGGCTGGGTACCAAGAGACCCAGTACTTC. V gene TRBV12-5 combines with J gene TRBJ2-5; D ambiguous. Germline assignment: CDR1 LGHNT and CDR2 FRNRAP. V dropped 1 base and J dropped 0 bases, with 9 bases sitting between them. The CDR3 consists of 15 residues.

The CDR3 DNA reads as TGCGCCAGCAGCTTGGAGTCTAGCGGGGGTTACGATACGCAGTATTTT. Translation: CASSLESSGGYDTQYF. V gene TRBV5-1 combines with J gene TRBJ2-3; 10 bases fit TRBD2. After removal of 0 bases from V and 6 bases from J, the junction contained 7 bases not matched to a gene. This CDR3 has 16 amino acids. Germline V gene lookup returns CDR1 SGHRS and CDR2 YFSETQ.

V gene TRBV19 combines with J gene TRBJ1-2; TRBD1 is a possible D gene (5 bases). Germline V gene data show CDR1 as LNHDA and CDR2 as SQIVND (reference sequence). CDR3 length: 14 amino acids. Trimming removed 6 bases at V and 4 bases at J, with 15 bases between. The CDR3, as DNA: TGTGCCAGTAGATCCGACAGACCCCCCTATGGCTACACCTTC. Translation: CASRSDRPPYGYTF.

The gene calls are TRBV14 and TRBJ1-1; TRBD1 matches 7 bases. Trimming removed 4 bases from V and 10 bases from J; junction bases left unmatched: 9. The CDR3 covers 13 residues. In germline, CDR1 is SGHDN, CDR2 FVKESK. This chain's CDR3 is CASSLRQGVGAFF. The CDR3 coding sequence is TGTGCCAGCAGCCTCCGACAGGGTGTCGGAGCTTTCTTT.

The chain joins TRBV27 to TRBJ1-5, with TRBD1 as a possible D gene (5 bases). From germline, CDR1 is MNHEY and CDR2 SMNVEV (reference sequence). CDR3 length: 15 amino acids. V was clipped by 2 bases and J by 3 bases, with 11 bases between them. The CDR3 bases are TGTGCCAGCAGTTTACAGGGTAGTATCAATCAGCCCCAGCATTTT. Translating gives CASSLQGSINQPQHF.

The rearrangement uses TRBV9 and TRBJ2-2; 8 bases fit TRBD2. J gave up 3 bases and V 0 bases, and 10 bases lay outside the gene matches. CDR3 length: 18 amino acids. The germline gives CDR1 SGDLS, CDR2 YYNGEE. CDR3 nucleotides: TGTGCCAGCAGCGTAGCACTAGCGGAGGCTGGGGACACCGGGGAGCTGTTTTTT. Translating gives CASSVALAEAGDTGELFF.

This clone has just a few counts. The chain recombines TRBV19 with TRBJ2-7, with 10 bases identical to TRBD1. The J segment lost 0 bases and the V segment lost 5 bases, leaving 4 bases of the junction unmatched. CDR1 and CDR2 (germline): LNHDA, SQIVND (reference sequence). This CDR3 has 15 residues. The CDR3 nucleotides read TGTGCCAGTAGTGTAGGGACAGGGGCCTCCTACGAGCAGTACTTC. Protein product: CASSVGTGASYEQYF.

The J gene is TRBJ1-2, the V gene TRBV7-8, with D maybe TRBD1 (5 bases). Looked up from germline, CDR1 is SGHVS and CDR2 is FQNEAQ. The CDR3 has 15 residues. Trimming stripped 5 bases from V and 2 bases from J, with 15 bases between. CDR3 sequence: CASSPMTATNYGYTF. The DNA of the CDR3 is TGTGCCAGCAGCCCCATGACAGCAACCAACTATGGCTACACCTTC.

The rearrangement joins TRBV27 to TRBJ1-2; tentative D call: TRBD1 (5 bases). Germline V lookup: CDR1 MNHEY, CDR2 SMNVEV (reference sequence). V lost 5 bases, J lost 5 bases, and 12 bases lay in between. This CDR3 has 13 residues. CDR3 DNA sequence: TGTGCCAGCAGTCCCCAAAAGGGGTATGGCTACACCTTC. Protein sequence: CASSPQKGYGYTF.

CDR3 protein: CAISEWGQGLVGELFF. DNA of the CDR3: TGTGCCATCAGTGAATGGGGACAGGGGTTAGTCGGGGAGCTGTTTTTT. V gene TRBV10-3 combines with J gene TRBJ2-2, with TRBD1 matching over 10 bases. Germline V lookup: CDR1 ENHRY, CDR2 SYGVKD. V shed 3 bases, J shed 7 bases, and the junction held 8 bases outside the gene matches. The CDR3 length is 16 residues.

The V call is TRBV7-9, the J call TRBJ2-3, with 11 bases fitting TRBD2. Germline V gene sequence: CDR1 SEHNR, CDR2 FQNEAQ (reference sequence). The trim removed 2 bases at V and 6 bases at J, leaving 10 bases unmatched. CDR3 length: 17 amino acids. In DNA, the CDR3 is TGTGCCAGCAGCTTAAAACTAGCGGGAGTAGGATTGGATACGCAGTATTTT. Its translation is CASSLKLAGVGLDTQYF.

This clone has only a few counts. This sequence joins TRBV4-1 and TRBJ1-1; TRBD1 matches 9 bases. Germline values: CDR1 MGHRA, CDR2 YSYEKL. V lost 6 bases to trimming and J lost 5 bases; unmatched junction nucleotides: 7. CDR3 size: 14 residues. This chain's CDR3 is CASRPGQGWTEAFF. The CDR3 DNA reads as TGCGCCAGCAGGCCAGGACAGGGGTGGACTGAAGCTTTCTTT.

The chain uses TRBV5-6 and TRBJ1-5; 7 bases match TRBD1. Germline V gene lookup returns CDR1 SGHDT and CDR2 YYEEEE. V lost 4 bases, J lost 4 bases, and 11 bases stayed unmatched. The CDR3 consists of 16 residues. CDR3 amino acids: CASSIRGDRINQPQHF. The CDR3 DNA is TGTGCCAGCAGCATCCGAGGGGACAGAATAAATCAGCCCCAGCATTTT.

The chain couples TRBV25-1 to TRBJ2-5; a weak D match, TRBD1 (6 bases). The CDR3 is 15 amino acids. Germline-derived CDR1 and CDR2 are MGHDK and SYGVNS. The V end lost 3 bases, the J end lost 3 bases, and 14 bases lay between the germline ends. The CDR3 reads CASSDLRTAEETQYF. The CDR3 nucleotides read TGTGCCAGCAGTGATTTACGGACAGCTGAAGAGACCCAGTACTTC.

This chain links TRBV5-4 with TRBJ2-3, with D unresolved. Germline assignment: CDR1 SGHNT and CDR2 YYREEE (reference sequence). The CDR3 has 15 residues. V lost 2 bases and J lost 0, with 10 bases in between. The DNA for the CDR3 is TGTGCCAGCAGCTTAGAACAGCTTAGCACAGATACGCAGTATTTT. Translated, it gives CASSLEQLSTDTQYF.

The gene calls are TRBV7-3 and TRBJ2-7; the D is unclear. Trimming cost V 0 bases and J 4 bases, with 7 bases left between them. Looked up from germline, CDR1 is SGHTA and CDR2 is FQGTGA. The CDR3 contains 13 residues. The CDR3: CASSLTSGYEQYF. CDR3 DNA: TGTGCCAGCAGCTTAACTTCAGGTTACGAGCAGTACTTC. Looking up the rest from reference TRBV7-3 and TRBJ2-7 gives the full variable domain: GAGVSQTPSNKVTEKGKYVELRCDPISGHTALYWYRQSLGQGPEFLIYFQGTGAADDSGLPNDRFFAVRPEGSVSTLKIQRTERGDSAVYLCASSLTSGYEQYFGPGTRLTVT.